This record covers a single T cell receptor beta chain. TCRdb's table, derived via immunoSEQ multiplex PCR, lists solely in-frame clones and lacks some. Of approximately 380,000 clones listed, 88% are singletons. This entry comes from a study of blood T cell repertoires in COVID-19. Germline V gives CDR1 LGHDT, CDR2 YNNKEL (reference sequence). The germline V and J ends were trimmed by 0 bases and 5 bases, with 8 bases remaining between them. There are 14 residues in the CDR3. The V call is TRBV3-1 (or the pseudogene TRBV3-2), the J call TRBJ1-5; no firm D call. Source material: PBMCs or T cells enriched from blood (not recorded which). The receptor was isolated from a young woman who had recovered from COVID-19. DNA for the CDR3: TGTGCCAGCAGCCAAGATCTGAGCGATCAGCCCCAGCATTTT. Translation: CASSQDLSDQPQHF.